The text below deals with one TCR beta chain. Its specificity is not known. CDR3 length equals 17 residues. The germline V gene has CDR1 MNHEY and CDR2 SMNVEV (reference sequence). V shed 6 bases and J shed 0 bases, with 20 bases lying between them. TCRdb's copy holds only in-frame clones and misses some; the assay was immunoSEQ multiplex PCR. The sample carries about 40,000 clones, 65% to 85% recorded once. The source of the sample is a study of a mutant IDH1 vaccine in newly diagnosed glioma. Study observations and caveats: Any relationship between pseudoprogression and changes in top peripheral T cell clonotypes seemed absent. Induction of immune responses by the vaccine occurred in roughly 93% of patients.

The time point denotes: week 11, during vaccination. Each dose of the vaccine consisted of 300 ug of mutant IDH1 20-mer peptide, with topical imiquimod. The sequences come from PBMCs, collected from a glioma patient whose treatment included an IDH1 peptide vaccine. This chain connects TRBV27 to TRBJ1-1; a weak D match, TRBD1 (5 bases). The TCR was taken from a man aged 35 to 55 with glioma. The CDR3 DNA reads TGTGCCAGCAGCCCCCTAACAGGTCCACTCATGAACACTGAAGCTTTCTTT. The encoded protein is CASSPLTGPLMNTEAFF.